In this sample, the clone carrying this T cell receptor beta chain turned up a few times. This entry comes from a study of identical twins. TCRdb fed the 5' RACE reads into MiXCR, producing one record per CDR3 protein. The sample shows 690,000 or so distinct CDR3 sequences, 8.5% to 9.5% of them seen only once. The CDR3 is 13 residues long. The J segment lost 6 bases and the V segment lost 0 bases, leaving 3 bases of the junction unmatched. Germline CDR1 SQVTM, CDR2 ANQGSEA. This same sample was also taken into another study, of yellow fever vaccine responses in identical twins.

V gene TRBV29-1 combines with J gene TRBJ2-5, with 8 bases lining up with TRBD1. Sequencing was done on a sample of PBMCs. The TCR comes from a woman aged 18-29 years in good health. The CDR3 loop is CSVEDGTGQTQYF. CDR3 nucleotides: TGCAGCGTTGAAGATGGGACAGGCCAGACCCAGTACTTC.